This T cell receptor beta chain stems from a study of OX40 agonist ivuxolimab in advanced cancers. Sequencing was performed with immunoSEQ multiplex PCR; in TCRdb, only in-frame clones are kept and a portion is missing. Of 45,000 to 60,000 clones in the sample, roughly four fifths were seen once. The CDR3 spans 16 residues. The V and J ends lost 4 bases and 1 base, in that order; junction bases with no gene match: 8. Per the germline V gene, CDR1 is SGHDT and CDR2 is YYEEEE. Autoimmune disease history or systemic immunosuppression disqualified patients. Blood sampling was done at baseline, cycle 4 day 1, and cycle 7 day 1. Points from the study as a whole: The average count of expanded clones was higher among CD8+ T cells than among CD4+. At doses 0.1 to 3.0 mg/kg, CD4+ and CD8+ clones expanded.

Turning to this clone: Antigen specificity is unknown.

The specimen was CD4+ or CD8+ T cells sorted from blood, collected in a trial of the OX40 agonist ivuxolimab. The rearrangement uses TRBV5-6 and TRBJ1-1, with 9 positions matching TRBD1. The sequence was collected from an adult with an advanced solid tumor such as melanoma, head and neck, liver or kidney cancer. CDR3 coding DNA: TGTGCCAGCAGCAACGGACAGGGGCCGGGGAACACTGAAGCTTTCTTT. Translating it yields CASSNGQGPGNTEAFF.